The 3 T cell receptor beta chains in this list originate from one sample, sequenced in a study of PD-1 blockade in classical Hodgkin lymphoma. This table comes from immunoSEQ multiplex PCR, and its TCRdb copy is limited to in-frame clones, with some not included. The table includes fewer than 80,000 clones, 71% detected once. Each and every patient relapsed after autologous stem cell transplantation, and patients got differing brentuximab vedotin exposure. Specimen: peripheral blood mononuclear cells (PBMCs), collected before the second cycle of nivolumab. Every receptor here comes from a human donor with classical Hodgkin lymphoma.

The rearrangement joins TRBV7-3 to TRBJ2-3, with TRBD1 matching 8 bases. Germline CDR1 SGHTA, CDR2 FQGTGA. This CDR3 has 16 residues. V dropped 1 base and J dropped 1; count of bases not matched to a gene: 4. As DNA, the CDR3 is TGTGCCAGCAGCTTAAATCTGGGACAGGGCACAGATACGCAGTATTTT. This encodes CASSLNLGQGTDTQYF.

The chain recombines TRBV6-6 with TRBJ1-1; 7 bases fit TRBD1. This CDR3 has 15 amino acids. The germline CDR1 and CDR2 sequences are MNHNY and SVGAGI (reference sequence). J was trimmed by 4 bases and V by 3 bases; bases with no gene match: 8. CDR3 residues: CASSYRDSSFTEAFF. For the CDR3, the DNA is TGTGCCAGCAGTTATCGGGACAGTAGTTTCACTGAAGCTTTCTTT.

This chain connects TRBV5-1 to TRBJ1-1, with D possibly matching TRBD1 (5 bases). Germline V CDR1 and CDR2: SGHRS, YFSETQ. The CDR3 contains 14 residues. V was trimmed by 4 bases and J by 0 bases, leaving 10 bases between them. As DNA, the CDR3 is TGCGCCAGCAGCCCGGGACTCCTGAACACTGAAGCTTTCTTT. Its protein is CASSPGLLNTEAFF.